This is a list of T cell receptor beta chains from one sample in a study of breast tumors, draining lymph nodes, adjacent tissues. MiXCR was run by TCRdb on the multiplex PCR reads, yielding one entry per CDR3 protein. The sample lists approximately 190,000 distinct CDR3 sequences; 31% were seen once. Sample: axillary lymph node tissue. The receptors shown here come from a female donor with breast cancer. Some clones in this sample may be carry-over from other donors' samples. CDR3s include the opening cysteine and the closing phenylalanine or tryptophan. Fields, in order: J gene, clone size, CDR3 length, V gene, CDR3 protein. For some rows the clone size is stated as once, few or many, or as a class when expanded; others skip it.

TRBJ2-3 . 15 TRBV2 CASSDRGSGADTWYF
TRBJ2-1 many 16 TRBV20-1 CSARVVGASSYNEQFF
TRBJ2-7 many 15 TRBV10-3 CAISESSASLSEQYF
TRBJ2-1 . 16 TRBV6-5 CASRPPGGSSYNEQFF
TRBJ1-1 . 14 TRBV7-3 CASSSGQGLAEAFF
TRBJ2-3 . 13 TRBV7-2 CASSPRVADTQYF
TRBJ2-7 many 16 TRBV5-6 CASSGGLAGKNYEQYF
TRBJ1-2 many 17 TRBV7-8 CASSLEAGQGVGYGYTF
TRBJ1-5 many 19 TRBV15 CATSRDRSPGDYGDQPQHF
TRBJ1-2 . 15 TRBV10-3 CATSESPGQGYGYTF
TRBJ1-4 . 11 TRBV9 CASSVEPGLAF
TRBJ1-2 . 16 TRBV15 CATSRDLSGGCYGYTF
TRBJ1-2 . 17 TRBV20-1 CGADPTGYSGQTNGYTF
TRBJ1-4 many 15 TRBV4-2 CASSQFRTTNEKLFF
TRBJ1-4 many 15 TRBV10-3 CAISAGTGNGEKLFF
TRBJ1-3 . 13 TRBV3-1 CASSADFGNTIYF
TRBJ2-5 . 14 TRBV6-6 CASSWTSGSETQYF
TRBJ2-1 many 13 TRBV7-6 CASSRSQGSEQFF
TRBJ2-3 many 13 TRBV2 CASRRPSGMRQYF
TRBJ2-3 many 12 TRBV18 CASSPSTDTQYF
TRBJ2-3 . 16 TRBV20-1 CSARGLAGRRTDTQYF
TRBJ1-2 few 13 TRBV20-1 CSVTTGFSYGCTF
TRBJ2-2 many 15 TRBV20-1 CSARRGLSVTGELFF
TRBJ1-6 . 13 TRBV6-1 CASHRTGGSPLHF
TRBJ1-5 many 14 TRBV20-1 CSAKLEASNQPQHF
TRBJ2-4 many 13 TRBV3-1 CASSLGGLNIQYF
TRBJ2-7 many 11 TRBV6-5 CASRDTYEQYF
TRBJ1-4 many 15 TRBV9 CASSVGSAAGEKLFF
TRBJ1-3 many 13 TRBV7-2 CASSQTPGNTIYF
TRBJ1-4 once 17 TRBV11-2 CASSFDRTSDYNEKLFF
TRBJ1-1 few 14 TRBV20-1 CSANRDSLNTEAFF